What follows are 32 T cell receptor beta chains derived from one specimen sequenced in a study of cytomegalovirus exposure and HLA in healthy donors. The primer mix had 60 Vbeta and 13 Jbeta primers. Only in-frame clones appear in the TCRdb table, and some are missing; sequencing was by immunoSEQ multiplex PCR. This table has under 150,000 clones, approximately 80% appearing once. Input material: PBMCs. The receptor set was obtained from a woman in her thirties or forties in good health and CMV-seronegative.

The genes are TRBV5-1 and TRBJ2-7; a weak D match, TRBD1 (6 bases). The germline gives CDR1 SGHRS, CDR2 YFSETQ. Deletions cut 4 bases from V and 4 bases from J, with 18 bases between. The CDR3 loop spans 15 amino acids. CDR3 nucleotides: TGCGCCAGCAGCCAATGGACAGACCCCTCTTACGAGCAGTACTTC. Encoded protein: CASSQWTDPSYEQYF.

V usage is TRBV5-1 and J usage is TRBJ1-1; no clear D gene. The V gene lost 1 base and the J gene lost 1 base, with 8 bases spanning the gap. The CDR3 totals 14 residues. Germline V gene sequence: CDR1 SGHRS, CDR2 YFSETQ. CDR3 bases: TGCGCCAGCAGCTTGATACGAGGGAACACTGAAGCTTTCTTT. It specifies CASSLIRGNTEAFF.

In this sample, this clone turned up a few times. The chain combines TRBV6-5 with TRBJ1-1; D is unresolved. V dropped 7 bases and J dropped 1 base, with 7 bases sitting between them. From germline, CDR1 is MNHEY and CDR2 SVGAGI. The CDR3 length is 12 residues. The DNA of the CDR3 is TGTGCCAGCACCGCGGGGAACACTGAAGCTTTCTTT. Translated: CASTAGNTEAFF.

The genes are TRBV27 and TRBJ2-7; no firm D call. Germline CDR1 reads MNHEY; CDR2 reads SMNVEV (reference sequence). The V end was cut by 6 bases, the J end by 3 bases, with 27 bases between. The length of the CDR3 is 18 residues. CDR3 in amino acids: CASSPSAGSTSIGYEQYF. In nucleotides, the CDR3 is TGTGCCAGCAGCCCCTCCGCCGGGTCCACCTCGATCGGCTACGAGCAGTACTTC.

The J gene is TRBJ2-7, the V gene TRBV9; 9 nucleotides match TRBD1. The CDR3 contains 14 residues. Trimming at V came to 6 bases and at J to 6 bases, leaving 10 bases not matched to a gene. Germline V lookup: CDR1 SGDLS, CDR2 YYNGEE. CDR3 loop: CASTPGQGRGEQYF. In nucleotides, the CDR3 is TGTGCCAGCACCCCGGGACAGGGACGCGGCGAGCAGTACTTC.

This clone was recorded only once. The V call is TRBV27, the J call TRBJ2-7; 7 positions match TRBD1. The CDR3 is 15 amino acids. Germline CDR1 and CDR2: MNHEY and SMNVEV (reference sequence). Trimming removed 2 bases from V and 5 bases from J; junction bases left unmatched: 9. The DNA of the CDR3 is TGTGCCAGCAGTTTAGCTCCCCAAACAGGGGACGAGCAGTACTTC. Amino acid sequence: CASSLAPQTGDEQYF.

The chain combines TRBV18 with TRBJ1-4; possibly TRBD1 for D (5 bases). Per germline, CDR1 KGHSH and CDR2 LQKENI. V was clipped by 2 bases and J by 3 bases, with 10 bases between them. The CDR3 consists of 15 residues. The CDR3 spells CASSPGRVPNEKLFF. CDR3 sequence (DNA): TGTGCCAGCTCACCAGGCAGGGTACCTAATGAAAAACTGTTTTTT. Full variable domain (outside the CDR3, taken from reference TRBV18 and TRBJ1-4): NAGVMQNPRHLVRRRGQEARLRCSPMKGHSHVYWYRQLPEEGLKFMVYLQKENIIDESGMPKERFSAEFPKEGPSILRIQQVVRGDSAAYFCASSPGRVPNEKLFFGSGTQLSVL.

The chain has TRBV9 and TRBJ2-7; TRBD2 aligns across 7 bases. Looked up from germline, CDR1 is SGDLS and CDR2 is YYNGEE. The V segment lost 0 bases and the J segment 3 bases; nucleotides outside the gene matches: 6. The CDR3 runs 15 residues. The CDR3 is CASSVAGGRDYEQYF. CDR3 coding DNA: TGTGCCAGCAGCGTAGCGGGGGGACGAGACTACGAGCAGTACTTC.

This sequence joins TRBV13 and TRBJ1-3; 7 bases match TRBD1. The CDR3 covers 16 residues. Germline V lookup: CDR1 PRHDT, CDR2 FYEKMQ (reference sequence). With V trimmed by 5 bases and J by 1 base, 8 bases remained unmatched. The CDR3 reads CASSGTGEVSGNTIYF. The CDR3 DNA reads as TGTGCCAGCAGCGGAACAGGGGAGGTATCTGGAAACACCATATATTTT.

V usage is TRBV4-3 and J usage is TRBJ1-2, with unresolved D. The length of the CDR3 is 14 residues. Trimming stripped 0 bases from V and 6 bases from J, with 11 bases between. Germline V lookup: CDR1 LGHNA, CDR2 YSLEER. This CDR3 reads CASSQDARMDGYTF. The CDR3 DNA reads as TGCGCCAGCAGCCAAGATGCCAGAATGGATGGCTACACCTTC.

The chain is built from TRBV29-1 and TRBJ2-7; 9 bases are a match to TRBD1. Germline CDR1 and CDR2: SQVTM and ANQGSEA. Trimming removed 2 bases from V and 2 bases from J; junction bases left unmatched: 4. The CDR3 runs 14 residues. In nucleotides, the CDR3 is TGCAGCGTTGAAACGGGACAGGGACCCTACGAGCAGTACTTC. Protein sequence: CSVETGQGPYEQYF.

This clone was found a few times. V usage is TRBV19 and J usage is TRBJ1-5; 7 bases are shared with TRBD1. The CDR3 contains 14 residues. Trimming at V came to 3 bases and at J to 5 bases, leaving 4 bases not matched to a gene. Germline CDR1 and CDR2: LNHDA and SQIVND (reference sequence). The chain's CDR3 is CASSIGDRYQPQHF. DNA for the CDR3: TGTGCCAGTAGTATCGGGGACAGATATCAGCCCCAGCATTTT.

This rearrangement joins TRBV18 to TRBJ2-5; 8 bases fit TRBD1. The CDR3 contains 16 residues. V dropped 3 bases and J dropped 1; count of bases not matched to a gene: 7. Germline V CDR1 and CDR2: KGHSH, LQKENI. CDR3 in amino acids: CASSPDGQGVQETQYF. In DNA form, the CDR3 reads TGTGCCAGCTCACCGGACGGACAGGGTGTCCAAGAGACCCAGTACTTC.

This clone was observed a handful of times. The J gene is TRBJ2-1, the V gene TRBV7-9, with TRBD2 matching over 16 bases. Germline lookup yields CDR1 SEHNR and CDR2 FQNEAQ (reference sequence). J lost 7 bases, V lost 5 bases, and 5 bases had no gene match. The CDR3 has 16 residues. The CDR3 region is CASSRGLAGGQNEQFF. CDR3 nucleotides: TGTGCCAGCAGCCGGGGACTAGCGGGGGGGCAAAATGAGCAGTTCTTC.

The chain carries TRBV9 and TRBJ2-5, with D possibly TRBD2 on 5 matching bases. Per the germline V gene, CDR1 is SGDLS and CDR2 is YYNGEE. The CDR3 consists of 15 residues. Trimming removed 0 bases at V and 1 base at J, with 10 bases between. CDR3 DNA: TGTGCCAGCAGCGTAGCTTCTAGCTCCCAAGAGACCCAGTACTTC. This translates into CASSVASSSQETQYF.

The chain is built from TRBV18 and TRBJ2-1; D is unclear. Trimming stripped 2 bases from V and 6 bases from J, with 14 bases between. Germline assignment: CDR1 KGHSH and CDR2 LQKENI. The CDR3 contains 15 residues. The CDR3 DNA reads TGTGCCAGCTCACCAGAGGCAAGCCTACTCAATGAGCAGTTCTTC. It is translated as CASSPEASLLNEQFF.

J is TRBJ1-6 and V is TRBV18; 8 bases are shared with TRBD1. Germline CDR1 reads KGHSH; CDR2 reads LQKENI. The CDR3 runs 16 residues. With V trimmed by 3 bases and J by 10 bases, 11 bases remained unmatched. CDR3 DNA sequence: TGTGCCAGCTCACCCCCCAGGACAGGGATAGCCTCACCCCTCCACTTT. This sequence encodes CASSPPRTGIASPLHF.

J is TRBJ2-3 and V is TRBV5-1; no definite D call. This CDR3 has 14 residues. Germline-derived CDR1 and CDR2 are SGHRS and YFSETQ. Trimming cost V 4 bases and J 2 bases, with 11 bases left between them. CDR3 DNA: TGCGCCAGCAGCCCACAATCCGACACAGATACGCAGTATTTT. Amino acids: CASSPQSDTDTQYF.

The chain uses TRBV6-5 and TRBJ2-1, with TRBD1 matching 10 bases. J gave up 14 bases and V 5 bases, and 9 bases lay outside the gene matches. The CDR3 spans 13 residues. Looked up from germline, CDR1 is MNHEY and CDR2 is SVGAGI. The CDR3 bases are TGTGCCAGCAGTACCGGGACAGGGGACGTGAAGTTCTTC. Its protein product is CASSTGTGDVKFF.

V usage is TRBV28 and J usage is TRBJ2-7; TRBD2 aligns across 8 bases. Germline V CDR1 and CDR2: MDHEN, SYDVKM. V was clipped by 5 bases and J by 9 bases; unmatched bases: 6. The CDR3 is 12 amino acids. The CDR3 region has the DNA TGTGCCAGCAGTCCGGGGGGGGTTGGGCAGTACTTC. As protein: CASSPGGVGQYF. The full variable domain, completed using reference TRBV28 and TRBJ2-7, is DVKVTQSSRYLVKRTGEKVFLECVQDMDHENMFWYRQDPGLGLRLIYFSYDVKMKEKGDIPEGYSVSREKKERFSLILESASTNQTSMYLCASSPGGVGQYFGPGTRLTVT.

The V and J genes are TRBV18 and TRBJ1-5, with D possibly being TRBD1 (5 bases). Trimming cost V 0 bases and J 6 bases, with 12 bases left between them. The CDR3 is 15 amino acids. The germline V gene encodes CDR1 KGHSH and CDR2 LQKENI. The CDR3 loop is CASSPPEGRGQPQHF. As DNA, the CDR3 is TGTGCCAGCTCACCACCGGAAGGGAGGGGTCAGCCCCAGCATTTT.

The chain carries TRBV4-1 and TRBJ2-3; TRBD1 agrees at 11 bases. There are 15 residues in the CDR3. CDR1 and CDR2 from the germline V gene are MGHRA and YSYEKL. V trimming: 1 base; J trimming: 7 bases; junction bases outside the gene matches: 4. In DNA form, the CDR3 reads TGCGCCAGCAGCCAAGGGACAGGGGGCGTGTATACGCAGTATTTT. Encoded protein: CASSQGTGGVYTQYF.

The gene calls are TRBV7-9 and TRBJ1-1, with D unresolved. Germline V gene lookup returns CDR1 SEHNR and CDR2 FQNEAQ (reference sequence). The CDR3 has 12 residues. Trimming cost V 8 bases and J 1 base, with 8 bases left between them. CDR3 sequence: CASVAGNTEAFF. The CDR3 nucleotides read TGTGCCAGCGTCGCGGGGAACACTGAAGCTTTCTTT. The full variable domain, with the rest looked up from reference TRBV7-9 and TRBJ1-1, is DTGVSQNPRHKITKRGQNVTFRCDPISEHNRLYWYRQTLGQGPEFLTYFQNEAQLEKSRLLSDRFSAERPKGSFSTLEIQRTEQGDSAMYLCASVAGNTEAFFGQGTRLTVV.

The gene calls are TRBV7-6 and TRBJ2-2, with D possibly being TRBD2 (5 bases). The CDR3 loop spans 16 amino acids. In germline, CDR1 is SGHVS, CDR2 FNYEAQ. V gave up 1 base and J gave up 0 bases, with 9 bases separating them. The CDR3 loop reads CASSLEEVSNTGELFF. The CDR3 DNA reads as TGTGCCAGCAGCTTAGAGGAGGTTTCGAACACCGGGGAGCTGTTTTTT. The variable domain in full, with the rest retrieved from reference TRBV7-6 and TRBJ2-2, is GAGVSQSPRYKVTKRGQDVALRCDPISGHVSLYWYRQALGQGPEFLTYFNYEAQQDKSGLPNDRFSAERPEGSISTLTIQRTEQRDSAMYRCASSLEEVSNTGELFFGEGSRLTVL.

This chain links TRBV5-5 with TRBJ1-5; TRBD1 matches 8 bases. The junction had 8 bases not matched to a gene; V was cut back by 3 bases and J by 6 bases. Germline assignment: CDR1 SGHKS and CDR2 YYEKEE (reference sequence). The CDR3 is 15 amino acids. The CDR3 DNA follows: TGTGCCAGCAGCTATTCTCAGGGGGCAGGTCAGCCCCAGCATTTT. Translated: CASSYSQGAGQPQHF.

This chain connects TRBV4-1 to TRBJ2-1, with 14 positions matching TRBD2. Looked up from germline, CDR1 is MGHRA and CDR2 is YSYEKL. The CDR3 covers 18 residues. With 1 base clipped from V and 0 bases from J, the junction kept 2 bases outside the gene matches. CDR3 region: CASSQGTSGGSSYNEQFF. As DNA, the CDR3 is TGCGCCAGCAGCCAAGGGACTAGCGGGGGGAGCTCCTACAATGAGCAGTTCTTC.

The V call is TRBV5-1, the J call TRBJ2-5; TRBD1 might be the D (6 bases). The CDR3 sequence is 14 residues long. V gave up 1 base and J gave up 2 bases, with 9 bases separating them. The V gene's germline CDR1 is SGHRS and CDR2 YFSETQ. The CDR3: CASSLRQDQETQYF. The CDR3, as DNA: TGCGCCAGCAGCTTGCGACAGGATCAAGAGACCCAGTACTTC.

CDR3 protein: CASSLARLAGSTDTQYF. The CDR3 nucleotides read TGCGCCAGCAGCTTGGCCAGGCTAGCGGGGAGCACAGATACGCAGTATTTT. V and J are TRBV5-1 and TRBJ2-3; 9 nucleotides agree with TRBD2. The junction had 5 bases not matched to a gene; V was cut back by 0 bases and J by 0 bases. Germline loops: CDR1 SGHRS, CDR2 YFSETQ. The CDR3 is 17 residues long.

This clone was recorded only once. The V call is TRBV9, the J call TRBJ1-1, with D possibly TRBD1 on 5 matching bases. CDR1 is SGDLS and CDR2 is YYNGEE in the germline V gene. V lost 3 bases and J lost 5, with 26 bases in between. The CDR3 contains 18 residues. This chain's CDR3 is CASSAPSTGERSKTEAFF. Written as DNA, the CDR3 is TGTGCCAGCAGCGCCCCTTCGACGGGGGAAAGGTCGAAAACTGAAGCTTTCTTT.

The chain recombines TRBV5-3 with TRBJ1-2; D may be TRBD1 (6 bases). TRBV5-3 qualifies as an ORF whose function is uncertain. This CDR3 is built from 15 residues. V lost 6 bases to trimming and J lost 8 bases, with 23 bases between them. For the CDR3, the DNA is TGTGCCAGAAAAGAGGGTCCCCAGGGGCCGGAAGGCTACACCTTC. It yields the protein CARKEGPQGPEGYTF.

V and J are TRBV19 and TRBJ2-5; 7 nucleotides align to TRBD1. The J call is doubtful: the DNA matches TRBJ2-7 better. The germline V gene has CDR1 LNHDA and CDR2 SQIVND (reference sequence). CDR3 size: 14 residues. The CDR3 protein is CASSTGTDSYEQYF. The DNA of the CDR3 is TGTGCCAGTAGTACTGGGACAGACTCCTACGAGCAGTACTTC.

This clone was seen just once. The junction departs from germline at one end; a sequencing error may be responsible. The rearrangement links TRBV19 to TRBJ1-1, with D possibly being TRBD1 (5 bases). The CDR3 covers 16 residues. From germline, CDR1 is LNHDA and CDR2 SQIVND (reference sequence). The CDR3 sequence is CARRDLLGRANTEAFF. The CDR3 coding sequence is TGTGCCCGTAGGGATTTACTGGGCAGGGCGAACACTGAAGCTTTCTTT.